Shown below are 12 T cell receptor beta chains from a single sample sequenced in a study of blood T cell repertoires in COVID-19. Only in-frame clones appear in the TCRdb table, and some are missing; sequencing was by immunoSEQ multiplex PCR. The sample includes over 200,000 clones, about 87% of them seen just once. Material: peripheral blood. The receptors derive from a man aged 55 to 69 who had recovered from COVID-19.

J is TRBJ2-3 and V is TRBV11-2, with TRBD2 identical over 8 bases. V shed 1 base, J shed 5 bases, and the junction held 5 bases outside the gene matches. CDR3 size: 15 residues. CDR1 and CDR2 (germline): SGHAT, FQNNGV. CDR3 protein: CASSLAGGQGDTQYF. As DNA, the CDR3 is TGTGCCAGCAGCTTAGCGGGGGGGCAGGGAGATACGCAGTATTTT.

The chain couples TRBV9 to TRBJ1-2; TRBD1 is a possible D gene (5 bases). The V end was cut by 0 bases, the J end by 4 bases, with 16 bases between. CDR1 is SGDLS and CDR2 is YYNGEE in the germline V gene. This CDR3 is built from 16 residues. CDR3 in DNA: TGTGCCAGCAGCGTAGCATTTGGAGACAGCCTCTATGGCTACACCTTC. It yields the protein CASSVAFGDSLYGYTF.

V usage is TRBV28 and J usage is TRBJ1-6; 8 bases are shared with TRBD1. The CDR3 runs 17 residues. After removal of 5 bases from V and 0 bases from J, the junction contained 6 bases not matched to a gene. Germline V gene lookup returns CDR1 MDHEN and CDR2 SYDVKM. The CDR3 nucleotides read TGTGCCAGCAGTGGGACAGGACTAAGCTCCTATAATTCACCCCTCCACTTT. Translation: CASSGTGLSSYNSPLHF.

The gene calls are TRBV7-3 and TRBJ2-2; 7 positions match TRBD2. The germline CDR1 and CDR2 sequences are SGHTA and FQGTGA. The CDR3 contains 13 residues. V gave up 5 bases and J gave up 5 bases; unmatched junction bases: 2. In DNA form, the CDR3 reads TGTGCCAGCAGCCGCGGGGGTACCGGGGAGCTGTTTTTT. Translation: CASSRGGTGELFF.

This chain joins TRBV7-3 and TRBJ2-3; 10 nucleotides agree with TRBD2. This CDR3 has 17 amino acids. Unmatched junction bases numbered 5, after V lost 0 bases and J lost 2 bases. The germline gives CDR1 SGHTA, CDR2 FQGTGA. Here the CDR3 DNA reads TGTGCCAGCAGCTTAACCGGAGCGGGGGGGCCCACAGATACGCAGTATTTT. Translation gives CASSLTGAGGPTDTQYF. The whole variable domain, filled in from reference TRBV7-3 and TRBJ2-3, reads GAGVSQTPSNKVTEKGKYVELRCDPISGHTALYWYRQSLGQGPEFLIYFQGTGAADDSGLPNDRFFAVRPEGSVSTLKIQRTERGDSAVYLCASSLTGAGGPTDTQYFGPGTRLTVL.

This clone was picked up a small number of times. This chain connects TRBV5-1 to TRBJ1-5; a weak D match, TRBD1 (6 bases). V lost 0 bases and J 6 bases, leaving 10 bases between the germline ends. This CDR3 spans 14 amino acids. Germline assignment: CDR1 SGHRS and CDR2 YFSETQ. The chain's CDR3 is CASSLAGQSQPQHF. The CDR3 DNA is TGCGCCAGCAGCTTGGCGGGACAAAGTCAGCCCCAGCATTTT. The full variable domain, completed using reference TRBV5-1 and TRBJ1-5, is KAGVTQTPRYLIKTRGQQVTLSCSPISGHRSVSWYQQTPGQGLQFLFEYFSETQRNKGNFPGRFSGRQFSNSRSEMNVSTLELGDSALYLCASSLAGQSQPQHFGDGTRLSIL.

This clone was found a few times. The J gene is TRBJ1-5, the V gene TRBV7-2; possible D gene TRBD1, 6 bases. V gave up 4 bases and J gave up 4 bases, with 8 bases separating them. Germline V lookup: CDR1 SGHTA, CDR2 FQGNSA. CDR3 size: 13 residues. The CDR3: CASSSQGNQPQHF. CDR3 coding DNA: TGTGCCAGCAGCTCCCAGGGGAATCAGCCCCAGCATTTT.

The chain recombines TRBV3-1 (or the pseudogene TRBV3-2) with TRBJ2-3; weak D call: TRBD2 (5 bases). The germline gives CDR1 LGHDT, CDR2 YNNKEL (reference sequence). V lost 0 bases to trimming and J lost 10 bases, with 17 bases between them. The CDR3 extends over 15 amino acids. CDR3 in amino acids: CASSQDLKRSRAQYF. The CDR3 bases are TGTGCCAGCAGCCAAGATTTGAAACGGTCGAGGGCGCAGTATTTT.

CDR3 loop: CASSFKPRTGLERRAFF. CDR3 coding DNA: TGTGCCAGCAGCTTCAAGCCTCGGACAGGCCTTGAACGGCGGGCTTTCTTT. The chain recombines TRBV11-2 with TRBJ1-1; 7 nucleotides agree with TRBD1. With V trimmed by 3 bases and J by 11 bases, 21 bases remained unmatched. CDR1 and CDR2 from the germline V gene are SGHAT and FQNNGV. This CDR3 is 17 amino acids long.

This chain uses TRBV7-9 with TRBJ1-4, with 9 positions matching TRBD1. V lost 5 bases and J lost 10; bases outside the gene matches: 14. There are 16 residues in the CDR3. Germline CDR1 is SEHNR and CDR2 is FQNEAQ (reference sequence). CDR3 in DNA: TGTGCCAGCAGCCAAGGGACAGGGAGGGGCTGGGGAAAACTGTTTTTT. Its protein product is CASSQGTGRGWGKLFF. Filled out from reference TRBV7-9 and TRBJ1-4, the complete variable domain reads DTGVSQNPRHKITKRGQNVTFRCDPISEHNRLYWYRQTLGQGPEFLTYFQNEAQLEKSRLLSDRFSAERPKGSFSTLEIQRTEQGDSAMYLCASSQGTGRGWGKLFFGSGTQLSVL.

The chain links TRBV6-1 to TRBJ2-5; unclear D gene. Germline V gene lookup returns CDR1 MNHNS and CDR2 SASEGT. The CDR3 contains 11 residues. Deletions cut 7 bases from V and 2 bases from J, with 5 bases between. CDR3 protein: CASTQQETQYF. CDR3 DNA sequence: TGTGCCAGCACCCAGCAAGAGACCCAGTACTTC.

The CDR3 sequence is CASSAGEDQPQHF. The CDR3 nucleotides are TGTGCCAGCAGCGCAGGGGAAGATCAGCCCCAGCATTTT. The V call is TRBV6-5, the J call TRBJ1-5; the D gene is possibly TRBD1 (6 bases). There are 13 residues in the CDR3. The V gene lost 6 bases and the J gene lost 5 bases, with 11 bases spanning the gap. Germline V gene lookup returns CDR1 MNHEY and CDR2 SVGAGI.